This T cell receptor beta chain was observed in a study of CD8+ T cells in alopecia areata. This clone was picked up a small number of times. This specimen includes other DNA sequences encoding the same CDR3. Isolated RNA was reverse transcribed into cDNA used as the sequencing template. Profiling relied on immunoSEQ multiplex PCR, and the TCRdb table lists in-frame clones only, not all of them. The sample consists of 150,000 to 200,000 clones, approximately 67% of them appearing once. The sample's treatment: oral pan-JAK inhibitor, 5-10 mg twice daily. Germline-derived CDR1 and CDR2 are SQVTM and ANQGSEA. The length of the CDR3 is 13 residues. Trimming pared 4 bases from V and 1 base from J, leaving 10 bases between.

This specimen was CD4+ T cells sorted from blood, taken around week 47, from a patient treated with tofacitinib. This clonotype was obtained from a human donor with alopecia areata. The V gene is TRBV29-1, the J gene TRBJ1-1; D not resolved. The CDR3 DNA reads TGCAGCGTTGTTCGGGAGTCGAACACTGAAGCTTTCTTT. Amino acid sequence: CSVVRESNTEAFF. The full variable domain, completed using reference TRBV29-1 and TRBJ1-1, is SAVISQKPSRDICQRGTSLTIQCQVDSQVTMMFWYRQQPGQSLTLIATANQGSEATYESGFVIDKFPISRPNLTFSTLTVSNMSPEDSSIYLCSVVRESNTEAFFGQGTRLTVV.